This is a list of T cell receptor beta chains from one sample in a study of cytomegalovirus exposure and HLA in healthy donors. Method: immunoSEQ multiplex PCR; TCRdb's copy keeps in-frame clones and lacks some. The sample lists around 80,000 clones, more than 50% occurring once. Sequencing was performed on PBMCs. The receptors were sampled from a male donor in good health and CMV-seropositive. CDR3s include the opening cysteine and the closing phenylalanine or tryptophan. The D gene is left open where the match is weak. Only part of the rows carry a size: once, few, many, or a class if the clone is expanded.

d_call clone_size j_call v_call cdr3_nt cdr3_aa
TRBD1 - TRBJ2-7 TRBV28 TGTGCCAGCAGTTTAGTCGGGACAGGGGGCGGTTACGAGCAGTACTTC CASSLVGTGGGYEQYF
- few TRBJ2-1 TRBV28 TGTGCCAGCAGTTTACCCCACCGCTCGGGAAATGAGCAGTTCTTC CASSLPHRSGNEQFF
- - TRBJ2-1 TRBV12-5 TGTGCTAGTGGCGACGCTGGACAGAGCTACAATGAGCAGTTCTTC CASGDAGQSYNEQFF
TRBD2 - TRBJ2-1 TRBV25-1 TGTGCCAGCAGGCCCTGGGGGGGCTACAATGAGCAGTTCTTC CASRPWGGYNEQFF
- - TRBJ2-7 TRBV28 TGTGCCAGCAGCCCCGCAGGCAGGGAGGACTACGAGCAGTACTTC CASSPAGREDYEQYF
TRBD1 - TRBJ2-5 TRBV9 TGTGCCAGCAGCCCGCACAGGGGTGAGACCCAGTACTTC CASSPHRGETQYF
- few TRBJ2-1 TRBV5-1 TGCGCCAGCGGCACGGGGGGCGGATCCTACAATGAGCAGTTCTTC CASGTGGGSYNEQFF
- few TRBJ1-5 TRBV15 TGTGCCACCAGCGGAGACGGGTCAACGCCCCAGCATTTT CATSGDGSTPQHF
TRBD1 - TRBJ2-7 TRBV5-1 TGCGCCAGCAGCCTCACGACAGGGGGAGTAGAGCAGTACTTC CASSLTTGGVEQYF
TRBD1 - TRBJ2-7 TRBV30 TGTGCCTGGAGGTTCCCGACAGGGTTTAGCTCCTACGAGCAGTACTTC CAWRFPTGFSSYEQYF
TRBD1 - TRBJ1-5 TRBV2 TGTGCCAGCCTTCGGGACAGGCGAATTAGTAACGGCAATCAGCCCCAGCATTTT CASLRDRRISNGNQPQHF
- - TRBJ1-5 TRBV6-6 TGTGCCAGCAGTTACTCAAGCCAGCCCCAGCATTTT CASSYSSQPQHF
- few TRBJ2-2 TRBV5-4 TGTGCCAGCAGCACTGACATTAACACCGGGGAGCTGTTTTTT CASSTDINTGELFF
TRBD1 few TRBJ1-2 TRBV7-8 TGTGCCAGCAGCTTGACAGGGGGGAACTATGGCTACACCTTC CASSLTGGNYGYTF
- - TRBJ2-5 TRBV21-1 TGTGCCAGCAGCAAAAAGGGGACGGGAGAGGACCAAGAGACCCAGTACTTC CASSKKGTGEDQETQYF
TRBD2 - TRBJ2-1 TRBV29-1 TGCAGCGTTATCTCAAGGACTAGAGGGGCCTACAATGAGCAGTTCTTC CSVISRTRGAYNEQFF
- - TRBJ1-4 TRBV6-5 TGTGCCAGCAGTTACGGGGCCCCTGCAACTAATGAAAAACTGTTTTTT CASSYGAPATNEKLFF
- - TRBJ1-1 TRBV19 TGTGCCAGTAGTATAGTGGGAGTCGAGAACACTGAAGCTTTCTTT CASSIVGVENTEAFF
- - TRBJ2-6 TRBV30 TGTGCCTGGCGACACCTACGCTCTGGGGCCAACGTCCTGACTTTC CAWRHLRSGANVLTF
TRBD1 - TRBJ2-7 TRBV5-1 TGCGCCAGCAGCTTGGGGGACAGGGAGACTCCTTACGAGCAGTACTTC CASSLGDRETPYEQYF
- - TRBJ1-1 TRBV10-2 TGCGCCAGCAGTGAGATTGGACAGCGCACTGAAGCTTTCTTT CASSEIGQRTEAFF
- few TRBJ2-3 TRBV9 TGTGCCAGCAGCGTAGTATCCGGGGATACGCAGTATTTT CASSVVSGDTQYF
TRBD2 - TRBJ2-3 TRBV27 TGTGCCAGCACCCTCAATAGCGGGATAGCGGCAGATACGCAGTATTTT CASTLNSGIAADTQYF
TRBD2 many TRBJ2-7 TRBV6-6 TGTGCCAGCAGTCTGGGACTAGCTGAAAGATCCTACGAGCAGTACTTC CASSLGLAERSYEQYF
TRBD1 few TRBJ1-4 TRBV6-1 TGTGCCAGCAATGGACAGGCGTCAACTAATGAAAAACTGTTTTTT CASNGQASTNEKLFF
TRBD1 - TRBJ2-6 TRBV18 TGTGCCAGCTCCCTGATCTCGGGACAGGGGAGCTCTGGGGCCAACGTCCTGACTTTC CASSLISGQGSSGANVLTF
TRBD1 few TRBJ1-2 TRBV28 TGTGCCACCGGGACAGGGAACCTCTATGGCTACACCTTC CATGTGNLYGYTF
TRBD2 - TRBJ2-7 TRBV28 TGTGCCAGCAGTTTAGGACTAGCGGGGGGGTCGGGTGAGCAGTACTTC CASSLGLAGGSGEQYF
TRBD1 - TRBJ2-6 TRBV11-2 TGTGCCAGCAGCCAACAGGGGGCCGGGACCAACGTCCTGACTTTC CASSQQGAGTNVLTF
- - TRBJ2-7 TRBV7-9 TGTGCCAGCAGCTTGCAGGGTGTAGGATTCTACGAGCAGTACTTC CASSLQGVGFYEQYF
TRBD1 few TRBJ1-4 TRBV5-1 TGCGCCAGCAGCTACCTGGACAGGGCGAATGAAAAACTGTTTTTT CASSYLDRANEKLFF
- - TRBJ2-1 TRBV9 TGTGCCAGCAGCGTACTAGTAGCGCCGGGGGATGAGCAGTTCTTC CASSVLVAPGDEQFF
TRBD1 once TRBJ2-7 TRBV6-1 TGTGCCAGCAGTGAAGATCTGGACAGGGGCTACGAGCAGTACTTC CASSEDLDRGYEQYF
TRBD1 few TRBJ2-7 TRBV5-6 TGTGCCAGCAGCTTGTATGGGACAGGGTTCCACGAGCAGTACTTC CASSLYGTGFHEQYF
TRBD1 - TRBJ2-7 TRBV6-6 TGTGCCAGCAGTTCCCGGGACAGGGGGCACGAGCAGTACTTC CASSSRDRGHEQYF
TRBD1 few TRBJ1-1 TRBV5-1 TGCGCCAGCAGCCGCGAGGGACAGGCGGTTATGAACACTGAAGCTTTCTTT CASSREGQAVMNTEAFF
TRBD1 - TRBJ1-1 TRBV28 TGTGCCAACCTGACAGGGGCCCCGGGTGAAGCTTTCTTT CANLTGAPGEAFF
TRBD1 - TRBJ1-1 TRBV9 TGTGCCAGCAGCGCGACAGGGGGAACGAACACTGAAGCTTTCTTT CASSATGGTNTEAFF
TRBD2 - TRBJ2-1 TRBV19 TGTGCCAGTATCGGGCGGGAGGGCCTTGGACACAATGAGCAGTTCTTC CASIGREGLGHNEQFF
TRBD1 - TRBJ1-5 TRBV28 TGTGCCAGCAGACTCAGACAGGGGGGTCAGCCCCAGCATTTT CASRLRQGGQPQHF
TRBD1 - TRBJ1-5 TRBV6-5 TGTGCCAGCAGTGCCCGAGGTAGGGGGCATCAGCCCCAGCATTTT CASSARGRGHQPQHF
- - TRBJ2-3 TRBV7-2 TGTGCCAGCAGCTTCCGCGGGACAGCTCGCACAGATACGCAGTATTTT CASSFRGTARTDTQYF
TRBD2 - TRBJ2-5 TRBV4-2 TGTGCCAGCAGCTACACCGGGACTAGCGGAGCCGGGGAGACCCAGTACTTC CASSYTGTSGAGETQYF
- - TRBJ1-3 TRBV25-1 TGTGCCAGCAGTGTAGGACAGCGTGGTGACACCATATATTTT CASSVGQRGDTIYF
- few TRBJ2-7 TRBV7-9 TGTGCCAGCAGCCTCCGGTCGGACGAGCAGTACTTC CASSLRSDEQYF
- - TRBJ2-3 TRBV6-5 TGTGCCAGCAGCCATTGGGGGAGGTGGGCAGATACGCAGTATTTT CASSHWGRWADTQYF
- - TRBJ2-7 TRBV15 TGTGCCACCAGCAGAGATCTTAAGGGGTACGAGCAGTACTTC CATSRDLKGYEQYF
- few TRBJ1-1 TRBV28 TGTGCCAGCAGTTTAGGGGCCTGGTACGGGGCTTTCTTT CASSLGAWYGAFF
TRBD2 - TRBJ2-7 TRBV7-9 TGTGCCAGCAGCCCCCCCGCGGGAGTCGAGCAGTACTTC CASSPPAGVEQYF
- - TRBJ2-1 TRBV25-1 TGTGCCAGCAGTGACCCCGGACAGATTTCCTACAATGAGCAGTTCTTC CASSDPGQISYNEQFF
- - TRBJ2-1 TRBV4-2 TGTGCCAGCAGCCAAGCGAAAACGGGACTTAAAAATGAGCAGTTCTTC CASSQAKTGLKNEQFF
- - TRBJ1-5 TRBV10-1 TGCGCCAGCAGTGTACTGGTCGTGACAGTGAACAATCAGCCCCAGCATTTT CASSVLVVTVNNQPQHF
TRBD1 few TRBJ2-7 TRBV7-2 TGTGCCAGCAGCTCCACCCGGGACAGGGGGCTATACGAGCAGTACTTC CASSSTRDRGLYEQYF
- - TRBJ1-5 TRBV19 TGTGCCAGTAGGGTGGAGGGCGGTGGGGGGCAGCCCCAGCATTTT CASRVEGGGGQPQHF
TRBD2 - TRBJ2-2 TRBV29-1 TGCAGCGTTGGGGGGGGTGGGGGGACCGGGGAGCTGTTTTTT CSVGGGGGTGELFF
TRBD2 - TRBJ2-1 TRBV7-2 TGTGCCAGCAGCCCTTTAGCGGGAGTTTACAATGAGCAGTTCTTC CASSPLAGVYNEQFF
TRBD1 few TRBJ1-4 TRBV4-2 TGTGCCAGCAGCCCCCTGGACAGGAGGACCACTGCAACTAATGAAAAACTGTTTTTT CASSPLDRRTTATNEKLFF
TRBD1 few TRBJ1-2 TRBV11-1 TGTGCCAGCAGCCGGGGACAGGGATATGGCTACACCTTC CASSRGQGYGYTF